Listed below are T cell receptor beta chains from one sample, sequenced in a study of T cell repertoires in cytomegalovirus infection. The antigens of these receptors remain unknown. A single record per CDR3 protein comes from TCRdb applying MiXCR to the reads. The profile shows tens of thousands of distinct CDR3 sequences, about a fifth of them singletons. The input for sequencing was CD8+ T cells from cultured PBMCs, taken from culture after CMV antigen stimulation. These receptors were taken from a human donor in good health (CMV status not recorded). Some clones in this sample may be carry-over from other donors' samples. The CDR3 runs from the conserved cysteine through the conserved F or W. The D gene is left open where the match is weak. Clone sizes are given selectively: once, few, many, or a class where the clone is expanded.

clone_size: few
d_call: NA
j_call: TRBJ2-7
v_call: TRBV20-1
cdr3_nt: TGCAGTGCTAGGGGTCGGGTATACGAGCAGTACTTC
cdr3_aa: CSARGRVYEQYF

clone_size: NA
d_call: NA
j_call: TRBJ1-5
v_call: TRBV11-1
cdr3_nt: TGTGCCAGCAGCTTATGTCAGGAAGATTGCCCCCAGCATTTT
cdr3_aa: CASSLCQEDCPQHF

clone_size: NA
d_call: NA
j_call: TRBJ2-2
v_call: TRBV6-2/TRBV6-3
cdr3_nt: TGTGCCAGCACCCTCGGGACAAGCACCGGGGAGCTGTTTTTT
cdr3_aa: CASTLGTSTGELFF

clone_size: many
d_call: NA
j_call: TRBJ2-3
v_call: TRBV7-2
cdr3_nt: TGTGCCAGCAGGTCTCTCGGTTGGCCCACTAGCACAGATACGCAGTATTTT
cdr3_aa: CASRSLGWPTSTDTQYF

clone_size: NA
d_call: NA
j_call: TRBJ2-3
v_call: TRBV7-9
cdr3_nt: TGTGCCAGCAGCTTAAGGGAAGGCCAGGGAGGCCCAGATACGCAGTATTTT
cdr3_aa: CASSLREGQGGPDTQYF

clone_size: NA
d_call: NA
j_call: TRBJ1-1
v_call: TRBV7-6
cdr3_nt: TGTGCCAGCAGCTTAGCGGGGGTGGCTTCGGTGGCTTTCTTT
cdr3_aa: CASSLAGVASVAFF

clone_size: few
d_call: NA
j_call: TRBJ2-1
v_call: TRBV4-1
cdr3_nt: TGCGCCAGCAGCCAAGTGGAAGGGTTTGCCTACAATGAGCAGTTCTTC
cdr3_aa: CASSQVEGFAYNEQFF

clone_size: many
d_call: NA
j_call: TRBJ1-1
v_call: TRBV7-2
cdr3_nt: TGTGCCAGCAGGACAGGACAAAACACTGAAGCTTTCTTT
cdr3_aa: CASRTGQNTEAFF

clone_size: NA
d_call: NA
j_call: TRBJ2-5
v_call: TRBV6-1
cdr3_nt: TGTGCCAGCAGAGTTACCCCCTTTGGGGGAGAAGAGACCCAGTACTTC
cdr3_aa: CASRVTPFGGEETQYF

clone_size: few
d_call: TRBD1
j_call: TRBJ2-6
v_call: TRBV27
cdr3_nt: TGTGCCAGCAGTTTCGGGACAGGGACCGGGGCCAACGTCCTGACTTTC
cdr3_aa: CASSFGTGTGANVLTF

clone_size: few
d_call: NA
j_call: TRBJ1-3
v_call: TRBV6-5
cdr3_nt: TGTGCCAGCACCCTAACTTCTTACTCTGGAAACACCATATATTTT
cdr3_aa: CASTLTSYSGNTIYF

clone_size: few
d_call: TRBD1
j_call: TRBJ1-1
v_call: TRBV7-9
cdr3_nt: TGTGCCAGCAGCTTTCTTAAGGGGGCGGACACTGAAGCTTTCTTT
cdr3_aa: CASSFLKGADTEAFF

clone_size: NA
d_call: NA
j_call: TRBJ2-5
v_call: TRBV7-2
cdr3_nt: TGTGCCAGCAGCTTAGCACGCAGCAGGGAGACCCAGTACTTC
cdr3_aa: CASSLARSRETQYF

clone_size: NA
d_call: NA
j_call: TRBJ2-1
v_call: TRBV12-3/TRBV12-4
cdr3_nt: TGTGCCAGCAGTTCTTCAGACTACAATGAGCAGTTCTTC
cdr3_aa: CASSSSDYNEQFF

clone_size: NA
d_call: TRBD2
j_call: TRBJ2-4
v_call: TRBV15
cdr3_nt: TGTGCCACCAGCCCCGGGAGGCGGGAGAGGAACATTCAGTACTTC
cdr3_aa: CATSPGRRERNIQYF

clone_size: NA
d_call: TRBD2
j_call: TRBJ2-1
v_call: TRBV6-2/TRBV6-3
cdr3_nt: TGTGCCAGCAGTTACCCATCGCTAGCGGGAGACAATGAGCAGTTCTTC
cdr3_aa: CASSYPSLAGDNEQFF

clone_size: NA
d_call: TRBD2
j_call: TRBJ2-1
v_call: TRBV4-1
cdr3_nt: TGCGCCAGCAGCCAACTAGGGGGACTAGCGGGGGGAAACTCCTACAATGAGCAGTTCTTC
cdr3_aa: CASSQLGGLAGGNSYNEQFF

clone_size: many
d_call: TRBD1
j_call: TRBJ2-7
v_call: TRBV19
cdr3_nt: TGTGCCAGTAGGGGGACAGGGATTGGGTCCTACGAGCAGTACTTC
cdr3_aa: CASRGTGIGSYEQYF

clone_size: NA
d_call: TRBD2
j_call: TRBJ2-7
v_call: TRBV6-1
cdr3_nt: TGTGCCAGCAGTTACGGGGGGAACTCCTACGAGCAGTACTTC
cdr3_aa: CASSYGGNSYEQYF

clone_size: NA
d_call: TRBD1
j_call: TRBJ2-5
v_call: TRBV7-2
cdr3_nt: TGTGCCAGCAGACCACACAGGGGGCCACAAGAGACCCAGTACTTC
cdr3_aa: CASRPHRGPQETQYF

clone_size: once
d_call: NA
j_call: TRBJ2-2
v_call: TRBV7-3
cdr3_nt: TGTGCCAGCAGCCAACCGCAGGGGACCGGGGAGCTGTTTTTT
cdr3_aa: CASSQPQGTGELFF

clone_size: few
d_call: NA
j_call: TRBJ1-5
v_call: TRBV12-3/TRBV12-4
cdr3_nt: TGTGCCAGCAGTGCTAGGGGTCTCAATCAGCCCCAGCATTTT
cdr3_aa: CASSARGLNQPQHF

clone_size: few
d_call: TRBD1
j_call: TRBJ1-2
v_call: TRBV7-2
cdr3_nt: TGTGCCAGCAGCTTAGCGCGGGACAGACTCTATGGCTACACCTTC
cdr3_aa: CASSLARDRLYGYTF

clone_size: NA
d_call: NA
j_call: TRBJ1-2
v_call: TRBV6-2/TRBV6-3
cdr3_nt: TGTGCCAGCATAAAGACTCCGGGAACAGGGCGCATCTATGGCTACACCTTC
cdr3_aa: CASIKTPGTGRIYGYTF

clone_size: NA
d_call: TRBD1
j_call: TRBJ1-1
v_call: TRBV28
cdr3_nt: TGTGCCAGCACTGATTACAGGGGCCCAACTTATCCGAACACTGAAGCTTTCTTT
cdr3_aa: CASTDYRGPTYPNTEAFF

clone_size: NA
d_call: NA
j_call: TRBJ1-1
v_call: TRBV10-1
cdr3_nt: TGCGCCAGCAGTGATCCCCGATCCACTGAAGCTTTCTTT
cdr3_aa: CASSDPRSTEAFF

clone_size: NA
d_call: TRBD2
j_call: TRBJ2-1
v_call: TRBV20-1
cdr3_nt: TGCAGTGCTAGAGTCCTCGGGGGGAGGGGCGACAATGAGCAGTTCTTC
cdr3_aa: CSARVLGGRGDNEQFF

clone_size: NA
d_call: TRBD2
j_call: TRBJ2-7
v_call: TRBV7-6
cdr3_nt: TGTGCCAGCAGCTTAATGGCTAGCGGGAGGGCCTACGAGCAGTACTTC
cdr3_aa: CASSLMASGRAYEQYF

clone_size: NA
d_call: NA
j_call: TRBJ1-2
v_call: TRBV7-2
cdr3_nt: TGTGCCAGCAGCTTACGCGGGACTCCCACCGTACTAGGCTACACCTTC
cdr3_aa: CASSLRGTPTVLGYTF

clone_size: NA
d_call: NA
j_call: TRBJ2-3
v_call: TRBV2
cdr3_nt: TGTGCCAGCAGGAGGACCACAGATACGCAGTATTTT
cdr3_aa: CASRRTTDTQYF

clone_size: NA
d_call: NA
j_call: TRBJ1-1
v_call: TRBV6-2/TRBV6-3
cdr3_nt: TGTGCCAGCAGTCAGACAGTTATCACTGAAGCTTTCTTT
cdr3_aa: CASSQTVITEAFF

clone_size: few
d_call: NA
j_call: TRBJ2-7
v_call: TRBV12-3/TRBV12-4
cdr3_nt: TGTGCCAGCAGTTTATCGGGGTTTGGGTACGAGCAGTACTTC
cdr3_aa: CASSLSGFGYEQYF

clone_size: few
d_call: NA
j_call: TRBJ1-2
v_call: TRBV7-9
cdr3_nt: TGTGCCAGCAGCTTAGTTGGGGACATCCGGGGCTATGGCTACACCTTC
cdr3_aa: CASSLVGDIRGYGYTF

clone_size: NA
d_call: NA
j_call: TRBJ1-1
v_call: TRBV12-3/TRBV12-4
cdr3_nt: TGTGCCAGCAGAACCGGGACGCGGAACACTGAAGCTTTCTTT
cdr3_aa: CASRTGTRNTEAFF

clone_size: few
d_call: TRBD2
j_call: TRBJ2-7
v_call: TRBV7-9
cdr3_nt: TGTGCCAGCAGCTTACCCCGAAGCGGGGCGAGGAGCTACGAGCAGTACTTC
cdr3_aa: CASSLPRSGARSYEQYF

clone_size: NA
d_call: NA
j_call: TRBJ2-5
v_call: TRBV12-3/TRBV12-4
cdr3_nt: TGTGCCAGCAGTTTTCTTCCCCAAGAGACCCAGTACTTC
cdr3_aa: CASSFLPQETQYF

clone_size: NA
d_call: TRBD2
j_call: TRBJ2-1
v_call: TRBV7-2
cdr3_nt: TGTGCCAGCAGCTTACCAGCGGGGGGTGCCCACTCCTACAATGAGCAGTTCTTC
cdr3_aa: CASSLPAGGAHSYNEQFF

clone_size: NA
d_call: NA
j_call: TRBJ2-1
v_call: TRBV7-2
cdr3_nt: TGTGCCAGCAGCCATCGGCGGGACCCCACCTACAATGAGCAGTTCTTC
cdr3_aa: CASSHRRDPTYNEQFF

clone_size: few
d_call: NA
j_call: TRBJ2-7
v_call: TRBV9
cdr3_nt: TGTGCCAGCAGCGCCCAGGCCCACAGGGTGGGCCCCTACGAGCAGTACTTC
cdr3_aa: CASSAQAHRVGPYEQYF

clone_size: NA
d_call: TRBD2
j_call: TRBJ2-1
v_call: TRBV7-6
cdr3_nt: TGTGCCAGCAGCTTAGTACCTAGCGGAGTTGAGCAGTTCTTC
cdr3_aa: CASSLVPSGVEQFF

clone_size: NA
d_call: NA
j_call: TRBJ2-2
v_call: TRBV11-3
cdr3_nt: TGTGCCAGCAGCTTGAGACCAACTTCGAACACCGGGGAGCTGTTTTTT
cdr3_aa: CASSLRPTSNTGELFF

clone_size: few
d_call: NA
j_call: TRBJ1-1
v_call: TRBV7-8
cdr3_nt: TGTGCCAGCAGCTTAGTCGGGGGAATGAACACTGAAGCTTTCTTT
cdr3_aa: CASSLVGGMNTEAFF

clone_size: few
d_call: NA
j_call: TRBJ1-4
v_call: TRBV12-3/TRBV12-4
cdr3_nt: TGTGCCAGCAGCTATCGACTCCCCGGTTATGAAAAACTGTTTTTT
cdr3_aa: CASSYRLPGYEKLFF

clone_size: NA
d_call: NA
j_call: TRBJ2-1
v_call: TRBV4-1
cdr3_nt: TGCGCCAGCAGCCAAGGGCTTCGGGATGAGCAGTTCTTC
cdr3_aa: CASSQGLRDEQFF

clone_size: few
d_call: TRBD2
j_call: TRBJ2-3
v_call: TRBV5-6
cdr3_nt: TGTGCCAGCAGCCAATCCTTAGCGGGGCGCACAGATACGCAGTATTTT
cdr3_aa: CASSQSLAGRTDTQYF

clone_size: NA
d_call: NA
j_call: TRBJ2-3
v_call: TRBV10-3
cdr3_nt: TGTGCCATCAGTGACTTGCCCGGGCCAGATACGCAGTATTTT
cdr3_aa: CAISDLPGPDTQYF

clone_size: NA
d_call: NA
j_call: TRBJ2-1
v_call: TRBV6-1
cdr3_nt: TGTGCCAGCAGTGGTACCGAGGTTGATGAGCAGTTCTTC
cdr3_aa: CASSGTEVDEQFF

clone_size: NA
d_call: NA
j_call: TRBJ1-1
v_call: TRBV14
cdr3_nt: TGTGCCAGCAGGGGCAGAGGAAAGACTGAAGCTTTCTTT
cdr3_aa: CASRGRGKTEAFF

clone_size: once
d_call: NA
j_call: TRBJ2-7
v_call: TRBV7-8
cdr3_nt: TGTGCCAGCAGCTTAAATCAGGGCTACGAGCAGTACTTC
cdr3_aa: CASSLNQGYEQYF

clone_size: few
d_call: NA
j_call: TRBJ2-2
v_call: TRBV7-9
cdr3_nt: TGTGCCAGCAGCTCTACGAACCCCCCGTACACCGGGGAGCTGTTTTTT
cdr3_aa: CASSSTNPPYTGELFF

clone_size: few
d_call: NA
j_call: TRBJ2-1
v_call: TRBV23-1
cdr3_nt: TGCGCCAGCAGTCCTTACTCGGAGGGGGAGGGCCGAAGCTCCTACAATGAGCAGTTCTTC
cdr3_aa: CASSPYSEGEGRSSYNEQFF

clone_size: NA
d_call: NA
j_call: TRBJ2-5
v_call: TRBV6-1
cdr3_nt: TGTGCCAGCAGTGCCCTTTGGGGGATGGTAGAGACCCAGTACTTC
cdr3_aa: CASSALWGMVETQYF

clone_size: NA
d_call: TRBD1
j_call: TRBJ2-3
v_call: TRBV10-3
cdr3_nt: TGTGCCATCAGAGGGGACAGGGGATTCACAGATACGCAGTATTTT
cdr3_aa: CAIRGDRGFTDTQYF

clone_size: NA
d_call: TRBD2
j_call: TRBJ2-2
v_call: TRBV6-2/TRBV6-3
cdr3_nt: TGTGCCAGCGGTGAGCTAGCGGGGAGGTCCGGGGAGCTGTTTTTT
cdr3_aa: CASGELAGRSGELFF

clone_size: few
d_call: NA
j_call: TRBJ1-2
v_call: TRBV14
cdr3_nt: TGTGCCAGCAGCCAAGAAATCTTTCAGGGCATCAACTATGGCTACACCTTC
cdr3_aa: CASSQEIFQGINYGYTF

clone_size: many
d_call: NA
j_call: TRBJ2-7
v_call: TRBV27
cdr3_nt: TGTGCCAGCAGTTCCCCGGGGCCGGTTAACGAGCAGTACTTC
cdr3_aa: CASSSPGPVNEQYF

clone_size: few
d_call: NA
j_call: TRBJ1-1
v_call: TRBV7-8
cdr3_nt: TGTGCCAGCAGCTTAGCGGAGAATACTGAAGCTTTCTTT
cdr3_aa: CASSLAENTEAFF

clone_size: few
d_call: NA
j_call: TRBJ2-3
v_call: TRBV12-3/TRBV12-4
cdr3_nt: TGTGCCAGCAGCGTAGGAGATACGCAGTATTTT
cdr3_aa: CASSVGDTQYF

clone_size: few
d_call: TRBD1
j_call: TRBJ2-7
v_call: TRBV6-1
cdr3_nt: TGTGCCACCTACAGGGGCGGAGAGCAGTACTTC
cdr3_aa: CATYRGGEQYF